The rows below give T cell receptor beta chains drawn from one sample of a study of blood T cells in healthy people across ages. Via MiXCR, TCRdb re-called the 5' RACE reads, giving one row per CDR3 protein. The sample includes hundreds of thousands of distinct CDR3 sequences, roughly 58% seen only once; the top ten take roughly 34%. Material for sequencing was blood. These receptors originate from a man aged 60 to 75 in good health. Both conserved end residues are part of each CDR3. A D gene is named only where the DNA matches it firmly. Part of the rows lack a size; the others show once, few, many or a class for expanded clones.

abundance	d_gene	v_gene	j_gene	CDR3nt	CDR3aa
NA	NA	TRBV25-1	TRBJ2-5	TGTGCCAGCAGTCCGGACAACTCTCAGGGGTGGGAGACCCAGTACTTC	CASSPDNSQGWETQYF
NA	NA	TRBV12-3/TRBV12-4	TRBJ1-1	TGTGCCAGCAAAAGGACGGCGAACACTGAAGCTTTCTTT	CASKRTANTEAFF
once	TRBD1	TRBV5-1	TRBJ1-2	TGCGCCAGCAGCTGGGGACAGGCCGACGGGGGCTACACCTTC	CASSWGQADGGYTF
NA	NA	TRBV25-1	TRBJ2-5	TGTGCCAGCAGTGAATCGGGCAGGGCCATACAAGAGACCCAGTACTTC	CASSESGRAIQETQYF
NA	NA	TRBV5-1	TRBJ2-1	TGCGCCAGCGGTGAGGTGGGCGCCTACAATGAGCAGTTCTTC	CASGEVGAYNEQFF
NA	TRBD2	TRBV6-6	TRBJ2-3	TGTGCCAGCAGTCCCCGGGCGGGGGGGGGTAGCACAGATACGCAGTATTTT	CASSPRAGGGSTDTQYF
NA	TRBD1	TRBV29-1	TRBJ1-2	TGCAGCGCCTCGGGACAGGACGACCGAGACTATGGCTACACCTTC	CSASGQDDRDYGYTF
NA	NA	TRBV20-1	TRBJ1-1	TGCAGTGCTAGAGGCAAGAGTAACACTGAAGCTTTCTTT	CSARGKSNTEAFF
once	NA	TRBV2	TRBJ2-5	TGTGCCAGCCACCGGGACACCCGAGAGACCCAGTACTTC	CASHRDTRETQYF
NA	NA	TRBV11-2	TRBJ2-6	TGTGCCAGCAGCGGACAGAACGGTCGCGTCCAGACTTTC	CASSGQNGRVQTF
few	NA	TRBV6-1	TRBJ2-7	TGTGCCGGACCTGTCCCCCGTGCCAGGGGTAAAAACGAGCAGTACTTC	CAGPVPRARGKNEQYF
NA	NA	TRBV29-1	TRBJ2-4	TGCAGCGTCGCGACGGGGGAAGCCAAAAACATTCAGTACTTC	CSVATGEAKNIQYF
few	NA	TRBV4-2	TRBJ1-2	TGTGCCAGCAGCCAAGAGCCGACAAGTCACTCGGCTAACTATGGCTACACCTTC	CASSQEPTSHSANYGYTF
NA	TRBD1	TRBV5-1	TRBJ1-2	TGCGCCAGCAGCTACCCGGGACAGACCTATGGCTACACCTTC	CASSYPGQTYGYTF
NA	TRBD1	TRBV2	TRBJ2-3	TGTGCCAGCACCCGGGACAGGGGTTTGGATACGCAGTATTTT	CASTRDRGLDTQYF
NA	NA	TRBV20-1	TRBJ2-7	TGCAGTGCTAGAGATCTCGTAGGCTCCTACGAGCAGTACTTC	CSARDLVGSYEQYF
NA	NA	TRBV7-2	TRBJ2-7	TGTGCCAGCAGCTCCCCGTCCAGAAATACCTACGAGCAGTACTTC	CASSSPSRNTYEQYF
NA	TRBD1	TRBV4-2	TRBJ1-4	TGTGCCAGCAGCCAAGAGTACAGGGGTGGGGAAAAACTGTTTTTT	CASSQEYRGGEKLFF
NA	NA	TRBV20-1	TRBJ1-6	TGCAGTGCTAGGGCACCTAGCGGGAATTCACCCCTCCACTTT	CSARAPSGNSPLHF
few	TRBD1	TRBV20-1	TRBJ2-5	TGCAGTGCCAAGACCGGGACAGGGTTAGAGACCCAGTACTTC	CSAKTGTGLETQYF
NA	NA	TRBV5-4	TRBJ1-4	TGTGCCAGCAGCTTGGCCCGGGACGGGGGTGATGAAAAACTGTTTTTT	CASSLARDGGDEKLFF
few	NA	TRBV6-6	TRBJ2-4	TGTGCCAGCGGAGACACGGCCGTAGCCAAAAACATTCAGTACTTC	CASGDTAVAKNIQYF
NA	NA	TRBV5-1	TRBJ2-5	TGTGCCAGCAGCAGGCCTCAAGAGACCCAGTACTTC	CASSRPQETQYF
NA	NA	TRBV28	TRBJ2-5	TGTGCCAGCAGAGCTGCGGGACAGATACAAGAGACCCAGTACTTC	CASRAAGQIQETQYF
NA	NA	TRBV7-3	TRBJ2-5	TGTGCCAGCAGCTTAACGGGACATGGGGAAGAGACCCAGTACTTC	CASSLTGHGEETQYF